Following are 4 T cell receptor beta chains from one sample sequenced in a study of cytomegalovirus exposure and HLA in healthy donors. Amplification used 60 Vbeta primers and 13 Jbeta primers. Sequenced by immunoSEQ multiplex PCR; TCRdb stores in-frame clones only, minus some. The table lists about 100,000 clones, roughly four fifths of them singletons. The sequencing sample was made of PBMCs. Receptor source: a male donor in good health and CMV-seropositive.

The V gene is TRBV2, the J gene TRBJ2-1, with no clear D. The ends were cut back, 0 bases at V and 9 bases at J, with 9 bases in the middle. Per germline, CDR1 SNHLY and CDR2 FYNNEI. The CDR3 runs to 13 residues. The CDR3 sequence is CASSEAHECEQFF. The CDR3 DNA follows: TGTGCCAGCAGTGAAGCGCATGAGTGTGAGCAGTTCTTC.

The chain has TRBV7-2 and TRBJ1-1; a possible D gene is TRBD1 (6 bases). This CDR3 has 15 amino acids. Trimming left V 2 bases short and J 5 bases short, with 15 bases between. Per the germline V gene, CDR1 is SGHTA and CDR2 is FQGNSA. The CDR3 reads CASSLRRGALTEAFF. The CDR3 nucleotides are TGTGCCAGCAGCTTAAGGCGGGGGGCGCTGACTGAAGCTTTCTTT.

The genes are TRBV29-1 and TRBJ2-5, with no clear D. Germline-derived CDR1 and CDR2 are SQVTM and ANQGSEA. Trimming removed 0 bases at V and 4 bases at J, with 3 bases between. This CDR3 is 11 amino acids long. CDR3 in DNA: TGCAGCGTTGAAGATCGAGAGACCCAGTACTTC. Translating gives CSVEDRETQYF. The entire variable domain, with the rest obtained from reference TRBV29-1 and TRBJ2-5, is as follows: SAVISQKPSRDICQRGTSLTIQCQVDSQVTMMFWYRQQPGQSLTLIATANQGSEATYESGFVIDKFPISRPNLTFSTLTVSNMSPEDSSIYLCSVEDRETQYFGPGTRLLVL.

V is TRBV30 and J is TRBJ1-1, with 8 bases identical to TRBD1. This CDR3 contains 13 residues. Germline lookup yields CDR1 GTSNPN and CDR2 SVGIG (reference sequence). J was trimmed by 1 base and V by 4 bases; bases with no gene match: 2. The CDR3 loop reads CAWTGQGNTEAFF. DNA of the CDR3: TGTGCCTGGACAGGACAGGGGAACACTGAAGCTTTCTTT. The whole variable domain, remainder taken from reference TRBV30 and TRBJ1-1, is SQTIHQWPATLVQPVGSPLSLECTVEGTSNPNLYWYRQAAGRGLQLLFYSVGIGQISSEVPQNLSASRPQDRQFILSSKKLLLSDSGFYLCAWTGQGNTEAFFGQGTRLTVV.